This T cell receptor (beta chain) is from a study of identical twins. Study-wide points: There were fewer insertions in abundant cord blood beta clonotypes, but memory repertoires showed no such pattern.

TCRdb recomputed calls from the 5' RACE reads with MiXCR, one row per CDR3 protein. The sample records approximately 190,000 distinct CDR3 sequences, 15% being singletons. In germline, CDR1 is GTSNPN, CDR2 SVGIG (reference sequence). The J segment lost 6 bases and the V segment lost 3 bases, leaving 8 bases of the junction unmatched. The CDR3 contains 13 residues. On this clonotype itself: Its antigen remains unknown.

This same sample was also taken into another study, of T cells expressing NK-cell markers. Per that paper: From sorted CD3+CD56+NKG2C+, CD3+CD56+NKG2C- and CD3+CD56-NKG2C+ T cells came the TCR beta repertoires.

This chain joins TRBV30 and TRBJ2-7, with TRBD2 matching over 7 bases. Sequenced: CD8+ T cells sorted from blood. The receptor was isolated from a woman between 18 and 30 years old in good health. The CDR3 DNA reads TGTGCCTGGAGACTAGCGCGACTCGGCGAGCAGTACTTC. It specifies CAWRLARLGEQYF. Full variable domain (rest looked up from reference TRBV30 and TRBJ2-7): SQTIHQWPATLVQPVGSPLSLECTVEGTSNPNLYWYRQAAGRGLQLLFYSVGIGQISSEVPQNLSASRPQDRQFILSSKKLLLSDSGFYLCAWRLARLGEQYFGPGTRLTVT.